Following are 26 T cell receptor beta chains from one sample sequenced in a study of cytomegalovirus exposure and HLA in healthy donors. Researchers ran the PCR with 60 Vbeta and 13 Jbeta primers. Produced via immunoSEQ multiplex PCR; TCRdb's table is partial and in-frame only. The sample gives more than 60,000 clones, more than 60% of which show up once; roughly 3% is in the top ten. Sequences were obtained from PBMCs. These TCRs come from a woman in her twenties or thirties in good health and CMV-seronegative.

This clone was seen a single time. The chain joins TRBV2 to TRBJ1-1; unclear D gene. V gave up 6 bases and J gave up 4 bases, with 15 bases separating them. CDR3 length: 14 residues. CDR1 is SNHLY and CDR2 is FYNNEI in the germline V gene. Here the CDR3 reads CASSPEMLVTEAFF. CDR3 sequence (DNA): TGTGCCAGCAGCCCCGAGATGCTGGTCACTGAAGCTTTCTTT.

This clone was recorded only once. The chain joins TRBV21-1 to TRBJ1-5; the D call of TRBD1 is as the table states it, not checked on the DNA. TRBV21-1 is annotated as a pseudogene. There are 19 residues in the CDR3. The CDR3 bases are TGTGCCAGCAGCAAAGAGGGTAGGGGACAGGGATATAGCAATCAGCCCCAGCATTTT. Protein product: CASSKEGRGQGYSNQPQHF.

The chain combines TRBV4-2 with TRBJ1-2; D not certain. The length of the CDR3 is 10 residues. CDR1 LGHNA and CDR2 YNFKEQ come from the germline V gene. The V gene lost 8 bases and the J gene lost 5 bases, with 6 bases spanning the gap. In DNA, the CDR3 is TGTGCCAGCTACTCTTATGGCTACACCTTC. It specifies CASYSYGYTF.

This chain uses TRBV6-5 with TRBJ2-7; 10 bases map to TRBD1. The CDR3 extends over 14 amino acids. The J segment lost 2 bases and the V segment lost 6 bases, leaving 4 bases of the junction unmatched. Germline V gene lookup returns CDR1 MNHEY and CDR2 SVGAGI. The CDR3 reads CASRKGQGTYEQYF. The CDR3 DNA sequence: TGTGCCAGCAGGAAGGGACAGGGGACCTACGAGCAGTACTTC.

This chain connects TRBV4-1 to TRBJ2-1, with a tentative D call TRBD1 (5 bases). The germline V and J ends were trimmed by 0 bases and 8 bases, with 14 bases remaining between them. Germline V gene lookup returns CDR1 MGHRA and CDR2 YSYEKL. The CDR3 is 15 amino acids. The CDR3 loop is CASSQDNRQGDEQFF. DNA for the CDR3: TGCGCCAGCAGCCAAGATAATAGGCAGGGCGATGAGCAGTTCTTC.

This clone showed up just a few times. This chain links TRBV7-9 with TRBJ2-1; 11 positions match TRBD1. CDR1 and CDR2 from the germline V gene are SEHNR and FQNEAQ (reference sequence). J gave up 2 bases and V 1 base, and 1 base lay outside the gene matches. CDR3 length: 16 residues. CDR3 residues: CASSLEGQGAYNEQFF. The CDR3 DNA sequence: TGTGCCAGCAGCTTAGAGGGACAGGGGGCCTACAATGAGCAGTTCTTC.

This clone was observed a single time. V and J are TRBV19 and TRBJ2-1; TRBD2 aligns across 16 bases. J lost 8 bases, V lost 3 bases, and 4 bases had no gene match. Germline V gene data show CDR1 as LNHDA and CDR2 as SQIVND (reference sequence). The length of the CDR3 is 16 residues. The CDR3 loop is CASSMGLAGGPYEQFF. The CDR3 DNA reads TGTGCCAGTAGTATGGGACTAGCGGGAGGGCCGTATGAGCAGTTCTTC.

V is TRBV6-1 and J is TRBJ1-5; perhaps TRBD1 as D (5 bases). Germline lookup yields CDR1 MNHNS and CDR2 SASEGT. Trimming removed 6 bases at V and 4 bases at J, with 16 bases between. The CDR3 is 15 residues long. CDR3: CASSVHADRNQPQHF. The CDR3 DNA reads TGTGCCAGCAGCGTTCACGCCGACAGAAATCAGCCCCAGCATTTT.

The CDR3 sequence is CASSPAGGTQPQHF. The CDR3 DNA sequence: TGTGCCAGCAGCCCGGCAGGGGGAACTCAGCCCCAGCATTTT. The chain joins TRBV5-6 to TRBJ1-5; 7 bases are a match to TRBD1. The V and J ends lost 4 bases and 6 bases, in that order; junction bases with no gene match: 7. This CDR3 spans 14 amino acids. Germline values: CDR1 SGHDT, CDR2 YYEEEE.

The chain has TRBV19 and TRBJ1-2; 9 bases are shared with TRBD1. The CDR3 has 14 residues. The V segment lost 3 bases and the J segment 7 bases; nucleotides outside the gene matches: 6. Per germline, CDR1 LNHDA and CDR2 SQIVND (reference sequence). The CDR3 loop is CASSMTGGLLGYTF. CDR3 sequence (DNA): TGTGCCAGTAGTATGACAGGGGGGCTCCTTGGCTACACCTTC.

The rearrangement links TRBV18 to TRBJ1-3; 7 bases align to TRBD1. The CDR3 sequence is 14 residues long. Germline loops: CDR1 KGHSH, CDR2 LQKENI. The V gene end was trimmed by 1 base and the J gene end by 8 bases; junction bases not matched to a gene: 5. The CDR3 is CASSPLQGVDTIYF. For the CDR3, the DNA is TGTGCCAGCTCACCACTTCAGGGGGTGGACACCATATATTTT.

This rearrangement joins TRBV2 to TRBJ1-3; 7 bases align to TRBD1. CDR1 is SNHLY and CDR2 is FYNNEI in the germline V gene. With V trimmed by 0 bases and J by 2 bases, 10 bases remained unmatched. The CDR3 totals 18 residues. This CDR3 is CASSEAIDREEPGNTIYF. The CDR3 DNA sequence: TGTGCCAGCAGTGAAGCTATCGACAGGGAGGAACCTGGAAACACCATATATTTT.

This sequence joins TRBV6-4 and TRBJ1-3; 7 bases line up with TRBD1. The junction had 6 bases not matched to a gene; V was cut back by 2 bases and J by 2 bases. The CDR3 contains 16 residues. CDR1 and CDR2 from the germline V gene are MRHNA and SNTAGT. CDR3 region: CASSDPTGFTGNTIYF. CDR3 bases: TGTGCCAGCAGTGACCCGACAGGGTTCACTGGAAACACCATATATTTT.

The chain employs TRBV5-1 and TRBJ2-1; D is unclear. The CDR3 totals 12 residues. Germline V gene data show CDR1 as SGHRS and CDR2 as YFSETQ. The ends were cut back, 5 bases at V and 4 bases at J, with 7 bases in the middle. For the CDR3, the DNA is TGCGCCAGCAGGACTGAATACAATGAGCAGTTCTTC. This gives the protein CASRTEYNEQFF.

The rearrangement uses TRBV5-1 and TRBJ2-1; 11 nucleotides agree with TRBD2. Trimming at V came to 0 bases and at J to 7 bases, leaving 3 bases not matched to a gene. Germline CDR1 is SGHRS and CDR2 is YFSETQ. There are 15 residues in the CDR3. The CDR3 DNA sequence: TGCGCCAGCAGCTTGGGAACTAGCGGGAGAAATGAGCAGTTCTTC. Residues: CASSLGTSGRNEQFF.

The chain combines TRBV10-1 with TRBJ2-1; TRBD2 agrees at 9 bases. Unmatched junction bases numbered 4, after V lost 5 bases and J lost 5 bases. Germline CDR1 is WNHNN and CDR2 is SYGVQD (reference sequence). The CDR3 runs 14 residues. For the CDR3, the DNA is TGCGCCAGCAGTAAGCGGGGGGCTCACAATGAGCAGTTCTTC. As protein: CASSKRGAHNEQFF.

The chain combines TRBV6-5 with TRBJ2-6; 7 bases line up with TRBD2. CDR1 is MNHEY and CDR2 is SVGAGI in the germline V gene. CDR3 size: 15 residues. V lost 1 base to trimming and J lost 5 bases; unmatched junction nucleotides: 2. The CDR3 loop reads CASSYWEGRANVLTF. The CDR3, as DNA: TGTGCCAGCAGTTACTGGGAGGGAAGGGCCAACGTCCTGACTTTC.

The chain has TRBV21-1 and TRBJ1-1; the table's D call, TRBD1, has no DNA check behind it. TRBV21-1 is marked as a pseudogene. This CDR3 has 12 amino acids. The CDR3 region is CASSEQGTEAFF. DNA of the CDR3: TGTGCCAGCAGCGAACAGGGGACTGAAGCTTTCTTT.

V is TRBV29-1 and J is TRBJ1-1, with D maybe TRBD1 (5 bases). From germline, CDR1 is SQVTM and CDR2 ANQGSEA. V was clipped by 3 bases and J by 3 bases, with 17 bases between them. This CDR3 is 15 amino acids long. The CDR3 region is CSVELYGRADTEAFF. CDR3 in DNA: TGCAGCGTTGAGCTTTATGGCAGGGCAGACACTGAAGCTTTCTTT. Combining the CDR3 with reference TRBV29-1 and TRBJ1-1 gives the whole variable domain SAVISQKPSRDICQRGTSLTIQCQVDSQVTMMFWYRQQPGQSLTLIATANQGSEATYESGFVIDKFPISRPNLTFSTLTVSNMSPEDSSIYLCSVELYGRADTEAFFGQGTRLTVV.

Written as DNA, the CDR3 is TGTGCCAGTAGTCCTGCAGAGACTAGCACAGATACGCAGTATTTT. It encodes CASSPAETSTDTQYF. The chain combines TRBV19 with TRBJ2-3; D not certain. Germline values: CDR1 LNHDA, CDR2 SQIVND (reference sequence). CDR3 size: 15 residues. V lost 5 bases and J 0 bases, leaving 12 bases between the germline ends.

This clone was recorded only once. The CDR3 reads CASSYQGGSEAFF. The CDR3 DNA sequence: TGTGCCAGCAGCTACCAAGGAGGGTCTGAAGCTTTCTTT. V gene TRBV6-6 combines with J gene TRBJ1-1; D is uncertain. Trimming shortened V by 6 bases and J by 6 bases, and 14 bases separated the two germline ends. Germline V CDR1 and CDR2: MNHNY, SVGAGI (reference sequence). The CDR3 covers 13 residues.

CDR3 nucleotides: TGCGCCAGCAGCCGGGGACAGGGGGACGAGCAGTACTTC. It is translated as CASSRGQGDEQYF. This sequence joins TRBV4-3 and TRBJ2-7; 11 bases are a match to TRBD1. Germline trimming cut 4 bases from V and 5 bases from J; bases unmatched to any gene: 1. CDR3 length: 13 residues. The germline V gene encodes CDR1 LGHNA and CDR2 YSLEER.

In this sample, this clone turned up once. The rearrangement links TRBV7-8 to TRBJ2-3, with 10 bases that match TRBD2. The CDR3 runs 18 residues. CDR1 is SGHVS, CDR2 FQNEAQ, per germline. Trimming removed 2 bases from V and 4 bases from J; junction bases left unmatched: 12. The CDR3 protein is CASSLPSKREGRADTQYF. CDR3 DNA: TGTGCCAGCAGCTTACCTAGCAAGCGGGAGGGCCGTGCAGATACGCAGTATTTT.

The chain combines TRBV12-5 with TRBJ2-3; D may be TRBD2 (7 bases). V lost 3 bases and J 5 bases, leaving 18 bases between the germline ends. The CDR3 is 16 amino acids. Looked up from germline, CDR1 is LGHNT and CDR2 is FRNRAP. The CDR3 coding sequence is TGTGCTAGTGGTTTAACTACCGGGGGGCCGGTAGATACGCAGTATTTT. Translation: CASGLTTGGPVDTQYF.

This clone has a single count. V is TRBV6-5 and J is TRBJ1-4, with 7 bases lining up with TRBD1. V was pared by 2 bases and J by 7 bases, with 4 bases of the junction left unmatched. CDR1 is MNHEY and CDR2 is SVGAGI in the germline V gene. The CDR3 is made up of 14 amino acids. The CDR3 reads CASSYTSGGEKLFF. Here the CDR3 DNA reads TGTGCCAGCAGTTACACCTCAGGGGGTGAAAAACTGTTTTTT.

The chain combines TRBV7-2 with TRBJ2-2; 7 nucleotides line up with TRBD1. V lost 5 bases and J lost 0; bases outside the gene matches: 6. The CDR3 is made up of 16 amino acids. Germline V gives CDR1 SGHTA, CDR2 FQGNSA. DNA for the CDR3: TGTGCCAGCAGCCTCGACAGGGTCGCGAACACCGGGGAGCTGTTTTTT. It codes for CASSLDRVANTGELFF.